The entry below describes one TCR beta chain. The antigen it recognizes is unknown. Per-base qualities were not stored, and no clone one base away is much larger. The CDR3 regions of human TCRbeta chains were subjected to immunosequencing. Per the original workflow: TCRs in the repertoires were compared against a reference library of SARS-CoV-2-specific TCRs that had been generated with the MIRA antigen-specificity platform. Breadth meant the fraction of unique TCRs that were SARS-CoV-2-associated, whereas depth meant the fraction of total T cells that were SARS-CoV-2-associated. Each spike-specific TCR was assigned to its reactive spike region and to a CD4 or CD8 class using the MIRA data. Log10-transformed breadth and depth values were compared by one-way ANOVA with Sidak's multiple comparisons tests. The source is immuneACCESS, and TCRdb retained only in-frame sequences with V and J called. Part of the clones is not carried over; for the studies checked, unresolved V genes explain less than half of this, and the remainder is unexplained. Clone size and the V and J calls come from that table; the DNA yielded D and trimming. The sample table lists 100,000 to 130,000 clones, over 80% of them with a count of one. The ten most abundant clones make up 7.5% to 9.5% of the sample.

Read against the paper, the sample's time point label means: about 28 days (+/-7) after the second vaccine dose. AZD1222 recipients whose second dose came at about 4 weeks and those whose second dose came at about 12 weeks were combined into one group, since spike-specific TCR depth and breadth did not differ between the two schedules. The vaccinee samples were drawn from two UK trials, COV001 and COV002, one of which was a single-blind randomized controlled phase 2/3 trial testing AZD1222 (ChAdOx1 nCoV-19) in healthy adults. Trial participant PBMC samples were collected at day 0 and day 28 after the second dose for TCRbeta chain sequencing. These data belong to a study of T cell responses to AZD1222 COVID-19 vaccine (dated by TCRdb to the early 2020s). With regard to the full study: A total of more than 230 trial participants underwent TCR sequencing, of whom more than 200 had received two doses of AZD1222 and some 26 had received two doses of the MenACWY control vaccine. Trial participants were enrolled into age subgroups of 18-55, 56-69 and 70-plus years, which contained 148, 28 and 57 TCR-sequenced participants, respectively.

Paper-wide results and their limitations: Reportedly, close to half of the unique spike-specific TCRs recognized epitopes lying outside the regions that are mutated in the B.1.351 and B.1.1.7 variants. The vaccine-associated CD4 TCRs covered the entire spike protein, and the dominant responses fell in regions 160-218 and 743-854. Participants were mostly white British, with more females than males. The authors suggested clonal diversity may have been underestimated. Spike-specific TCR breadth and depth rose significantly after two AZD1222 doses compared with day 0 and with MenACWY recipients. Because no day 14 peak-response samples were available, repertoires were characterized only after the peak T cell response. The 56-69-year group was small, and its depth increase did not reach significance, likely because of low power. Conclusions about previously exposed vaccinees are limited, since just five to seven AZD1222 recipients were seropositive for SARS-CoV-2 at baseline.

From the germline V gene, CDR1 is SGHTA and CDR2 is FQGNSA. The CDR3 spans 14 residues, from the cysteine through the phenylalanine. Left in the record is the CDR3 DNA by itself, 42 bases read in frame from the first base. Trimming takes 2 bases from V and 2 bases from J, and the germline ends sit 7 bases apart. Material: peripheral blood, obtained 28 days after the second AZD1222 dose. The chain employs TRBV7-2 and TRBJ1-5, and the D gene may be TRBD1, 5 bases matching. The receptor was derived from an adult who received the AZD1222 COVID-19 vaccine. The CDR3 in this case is CASSLIRGNQPQHF. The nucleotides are TGTGCCAGCAGCTTAATCAGGGGCAATCAGCCCCAGCATTTT.